These 27 T cell receptor beta chains came from one sample sequenced in a study of T cells in Graves' hyperthyroidism and ophthalmopathy. RNA transcripts provided the source from which TCR beta CDR3 regions were amplified. In the first-round RT-PCR of the TCR CDR3, the HTBI primer set was used. One entry per CDR3 protein, called by TCRdb with MiXCR from the multiplex PCR reads. Among around 360,000 distinct CDR3 sequences listed, 13% to 15% were seen once. Sequencing was performed on blood. Receptors originate from a woman aged 60-70 years with Graves' ophthalmopathy.

In regard to this clonotype: A much larger clone sits a single nucleotide away, making a read error possible. The chain employs TRBV12-5 and TRBJ1-1, with TRBD1 matching over 7 bases. The V gene's germline CDR1 is LGHNT and CDR2 FRNRAP. The CDR3 is made up of 13 amino acids. Written as DNA, the CDR3 is TGTGCTAGTGGTTTGGTAGGGGGCACTGAAGCTTCCTTT. Amino acids: CASGLVGGTEASF.

This clonotype was found many times. The rearrangement joins TRBV20-1 to TRBJ2-5; D remains unclear. The CDR3 contains 12 residues. Germline V gene data show CDR1 as DFQATT and CDR2 as SNEGSKA (reference sequence). V shed 0 bases and J shed 4 bases, with 6 bases lying between them. The CDR3: CSARDRVETQYF. In nucleotides, the CDR3 is TGCAGTGCTAGAGATCGGGTAGAGACCCAGTACTTC.

This clonotype was counted between two and nine times. V and J are TRBV5-1 and TRBJ2-7; a possible D gene is TRBD1 (5 bases). V was shortened by 7 bases and J by 4 bases, with 12 bases between the two germline ends. This CDR3 region has 12 residues. CDR1 is SGHRS and CDR2 is YFSETQ in the germline V gene. CDR3 sequence (DNA): TGCGCCAGCTCCAGGGCAGGGTACGAGCAGTACTTC. This translates into CASSRAGYEQYF. Looking up the rest from reference TRBV5-1 and TRBJ2-7 gives the full variable domain: KAGVTQTPRYLIKTRGQQVTLSCSPISGHRSVSWYQQTPGQGLQFLFEYFSETQRNKGNFPGRFSGRQFSNSRSEMNVSTLELGDSALYLCASSRAGYEQYFGPGTRLTVT.

The genes are TRBV20-1 and TRBJ1-6; D perhaps matches TRBD1 (5 bases). Trimming removed 3 bases from V and 10 bases from J, with 16 bases in between. This CDR3 contains 14 residues. CDR1 and CDR2 from the germline V gene are DFQATT and SNEGSKA (reference sequence). In DNA, the CDR3 is TGCAGTGCTAGTTGGCAGGGAAAGGGCTCACCCCTCCACTTT. Its translation is CSASWQGKGSPLHF.

There are a few counts of this clonotype. The V and J genes are TRBV14 and TRBJ2-5; D unresolved. V lost 4 bases to trimming and J lost 2 bases, with 8 bases between them. This CDR3 is built from 13 residues. From germline, CDR1 is SGHDN and CDR2 FVKESK. DNA for the CDR3: TGTGCCAGCAGCCGCGCCACACAAGAGACCCAGTACTTC. Translation: CASSRATQETQYF.

This clonotype was observed many times. The chain recombines TRBV6-2 or TRBV6-3 with TRBJ2-1; D might be TRBD2 (6 bases). The V gene lost 6 bases and the J gene lost 1 base, with 16 bases spanning the gap. The CDR3 is made up of 16 amino acids. Germline CDR1 MNHEY, CDR2 SVGEGT. The CDR3 loop reads CASSPGGLDSYNEQFF. DNA of the CDR3: TGTGCCAGCAGCCCCGGGGGACTCGATTCCTACAATGAGCAGTTCTTC.

The chain employs TRBV27 and TRBJ2-2; a possible D gene is TRBD1 (5 bases). The V and J ends lost 6 bases and 6 bases respectively, with 11 bases between them. Germline CDR1 and CDR2: MNHEY and SMNVEV (reference sequence). CDR3 length equals 13 residues. Written as DNA, the CDR3 is TGTGCCAGCAGGCTTTTAGGGGCCGGGGAGCTGTTTTTT. This codes for CASRLLGAGELFF.

This sequence joins TRBV6-2 or TRBV6-3 and TRBJ1-3, with a weak D call TRBD1 (5 bases). The germline V and J ends were trimmed by 2 bases and 2 bases, with 10 bases remaining between them. The length of the CDR3 is 15 residues. Germline CDR1 MNHEY, CDR2 SVGEGT. The CDR3 bases are TGTGCCAGCAGTTACAGAGGGGCCGCTGGAAACACCATATATTTT. It specifies CASSYRGAAGNTIYF.

This clonotype was seen repeatedly, ten times or more. The gene calls are TRBV20-1 and TRBJ1-5; TRBD1 matches 8 bases. Germline lookup yields CDR1 DFQATT and CDR2 SNEGSKA (reference sequence). The CDR3 is made up of 14 amino acids. The J segment lost 5 bases and the V segment lost 5 bases, leaving 8 bases of the junction unmatched. CDR3 protein: CSAAQGAGDQPQHF. In DNA, the CDR3 is TGCAGTGCTGCCCAGGGGGCGGGAGATCAGCCCCAGCATTTT.

This clonotype was recorded many times. The chain links TRBV20-1 to TRBJ1-1; no definite D call. The CDR3 has 10 amino acids. Deletions cut 4 bases from V and 9 bases from J, with 9 bases between. CDR1 DFQATT and CDR2 SNEGSKA come from the germline V gene (reference sequence). The CDR3 nucleotides are TGCAGTGCTACTGTATTACAAGCTTTCTTT. It yields the protein CSATVLQAFF.

In this sample, this clonotype turned up a few times. The chain combines TRBV3-1 with TRBJ2-1; 8 positions agree with TRBD2. The junction had 8 bases not matched to a gene; V was cut back by 3 bases and J by 4 bases. The CDR3 is 16 amino acids. Germline loops: CDR1 LGHDT, CDR2 YNNKEL (reference sequence). CDR3 sequence: CASSQNFRGGYNEQFF. CDR3 nucleotide sequence: TGTGCCAGCAGCCAGAATTTCCGCGGGGGGTACAATGAGCAGTTCTTC.

This clonotype was counted many times. The rearrangement links TRBV5-1 to TRBJ2-2, with D possibly being TRBD2 (5 bases). Trimming cost V 7 bases and J 5 bases, with 27 bases left between them. Germline V gene lookup returns CDR1 SGHRS and CDR2 YFSETQ. This CDR3 has 18 amino acids. CDR3 nucleotides: TGCGCCAGCTCACCAGAGGGCCCGATCTGGGGAATGACCGGGGAGCTGTTTTTT. This gives the protein CASSPEGPIWGMTGELFF.

This chain connects TRBV11-2 to TRBJ1-2; TRBD1 aligns across 9 bases. Germline CDR1 reads SGHAT; CDR2 reads FQNNGV. After removal of 5 bases from V and 8 bases from J, the junction contained 6 bases not matched to a gene. This CDR3 has 13 residues. The CDR3 coding sequence is TGTGCCAGCAGCCGGGACAGGGTTTGGGGCTACACCTTC. It specifies CASSRDRVWGYTF.

A few counts support this clonotype. A much larger clone differs from this one at a single base, so this may be a read error. The V call is TRBV27, the J call TRBJ2-1, with TRBD1 matching 9 bases. The trim removed 4 bases at V and 6 bases at J, leaving 7 bases unmatched. Germline values: CDR1 MNHEY, CDR2 SMNVEV (reference sequence). The CDR3 contains 15 residues. CDR3 loop: CASSSVWTGANEQFF. The CDR3 DNA follows: TGTGCCAGCAGTTCCGTGTGGACAGGGGCCAATGAGCAGTTCTTC.

Comments on this clonotype: A much more abundant neighbour one base away suggests this may be a read error. The V and J genes are TRBV20-1 and TRBJ2-7, with 11 positions matching TRBD2. The germline V gene has CDR1 DFQATT and CDR2 SNEGSKA (reference sequence). CDR3 length equals 13 residues. CDR3 DNA sequence: TGCAATGCTTCGACTAGCGGGACCTACGAGCAGTACTTC. Its protein is CNASTSGTYEQYF.

This clonotype turned up a few times. This rearrangement joins TRBV10-1 to TRBJ2-7, with TRBD1 identical over 12 bases. The CDR3 is made up of 16 amino acids. Germline trimming cut 2 bases from V and 2 bases from J; bases unmatched to any gene: 4. The germline gives CDR1 WNHNN, CDR2 SYGVQD (reference sequence). This chain's CDR3 is CASSEGDRGLPYEQYF. The DNA of the CDR3 is TGCGCCAGCAGTGAGGGGGACAGGGGGCTCCCCTACGAGCAGTACTTC.

V usage is TRBV6-5 and J usage is TRBJ2-5, with D possibly TRBD1 on 6 matching bases. Germline V gene sequence: CDR1 MNHEY, CDR2 SVGAGI. V lost 2 bases and J lost 4, with 14 bases in between. The CDR3 runs 15 residues. As DNA, the CDR3 is TGTGCCAGCAGTTACCCCTCACAGGGCGGAGAGACCCAGTACTTC. It translates to CASSYPSQGGETQYF.

Many counts were recorded for this clonotype. The chain carries TRBV20-1 and TRBJ2-3; 9 bases agree with TRBD2. The J segment lost 5 bases and the V segment lost 2 bases, leaving 11 bases of the junction unmatched. This CDR3 region has 16 residues. Germline V gene sequence: CDR1 DFQATT, CDR2 SNEGSKA (reference sequence). The DNA for the CDR3 is TGCAGTGCTAGAAGAAGCGTAGCGGGAGTAGGAGATACGCAGTATTTT. Its protein product is CSARRSVAGVGDTQYF.

The chain joins TRBV30 to TRBJ1-2; D gene uncertain. This CDR3 is 15 amino acids long. In germline, CDR1 is GTSNPN, CDR2 SVGIG (reference sequence). Trimming stripped 1 base from V and 1 base from J, with 13 bases between. CDR3 sequence reads: CAWSAPDLSNYGYTF. The CDR3 nucleotides are TGTGCCTGGAGTGCTCCGGATCTTAGTAACTATGGCTACACCTTC.

This clonotype was seen only a few times. V usage is TRBV19 and J usage is TRBJ2-1, with 10 positions matching TRBD1. Germline V gene lookup returns CDR1 LNHDA and CDR2 SQIVND (reference sequence). The CDR3 spans 16 residues. V lost 7 bases to trimming and J lost 6 bases; unmatched junction nucleotides: 12. CDR3 sequence (DNA): TGTGCCAGTACCATGGGGGGGACAGGGGATTTCAATGAGCAGTTCTTC. It codes for CASTMGGTGDFNEQFF.

This clonotype appeared many times. The chain recombines TRBV28 with TRBJ2-3, with TRBD2 identical over 7 bases. Germline V gene sequence: CDR1 MDHEN, CDR2 SYDVKM. Trimming cost V 7 bases and J 3 bases; bases outside gene matches: 10. There are 15 residues in the CDR3. CDR3: CASIPAGALTDTQYF. The CDR3 nucleotides read TGTGCCAGCATCCCGGCGGGAGCTCTAACAGATACGCAGTATTTT.

The chain employs TRBV10-3 and TRBJ2-5; TRBD1 aligns across 7 bases. CDR3 size: 13 residues. With V trimmed by 6 bases and J by 5 bases, 6 bases remained unmatched. Germline CDR1 is ENHRY and CDR2 is SYGVKD. The CDR3 loop is CAISLDRRETQYF. The CDR3 DNA reads as TGTGCCATCAGCCTGGACAGGAGGGAGACCCAGTACTTC.

This clonotype has a count of ten or more. V gene TRBV12-3 or TRBV12-4 combines with J gene TRBJ2-3; D remains unclear. Trimming pared 4 bases from V and 6 bases from J, leaving 14 bases between. This CDR3 region has 14 residues. CDR3 DNA sequence: TGTGCCAGCAGTTCAAATAGGGAAGTGGATACGCAGTATTTT. This sequence encodes CASSSNREVDTQYF.

This clonotype was counted many times. As DNA, the CDR3 is TGTGCCAGCAGGCCTAGAGGGGGAAAAGGCTACACCTTC. This codes for CASRPRGGKGYTF. V gene TRBV27 combines with J gene TRBJ1-2, with a possible D match to TRBD1 (6 bases). Germline V gene sequence: CDR1 MNHEY, CDR2 SMNVEV (reference sequence). The CDR3 contains 13 residues. The V end was cut by 6 bases, the J end by 8 bases, with 16 bases between.

This clonotype was seen many times. The J gene is TRBJ1-1, the V gene TRBV30; 8 nucleotides agree with TRBD1. The CDR3 is 12 amino acids. Per the germline V gene, CDR1 is GTSNPN and CDR2 is SVGIG (reference sequence). The V segment lost 2 bases and the J segment 8 bases; nucleotides outside the gene matches: 4. The CDR3 region has the DNA TGTGCCTGGAGTTTCCCAGGGGGCGAAGCTTTCTTT. Protein sequence: CAWSFPGGEAFF.

Many counts were recorded for this clonotype. The chain is built from TRBV5-1 and TRBJ1-2; 7 positions agree with TRBD1. The CDR3 totals 14 residues. CDR1 is SGHRS, CDR2 YFSETQ, per germline. J was trimmed by 6 bases and V by 4 bases; bases with no gene match: 9. The CDR3 region has the DNA TGCGCCAGCAGCCCGGATGGGCAGGGGGATGGCTACACCTTC. It specifies CASSPDGQGDGYTF. Filled out from reference TRBV5-1 and TRBJ1-2, the complete variable domain reads KAGVTQTPRYLIKTRGQQVTLSCSPISGHRSVSWYQQTPGQGLQFLFEYFSETQRNKGNFPGRFSGRQFSNSRSEMNVSTLELGDSALYLCASSPDGQGDGYTFGSGTRLTVV.

Many counts were recorded for this clonotype. The DNA of the CDR3 is TGCGCCAGCAGCTGGTTAGCGGGAATGGACGGGGAGCTGTTTTTT. Protein product: CASSWLAGMDGELFF. The chain combines TRBV5-1 with TRBJ2-2, with 8 bases that match TRBD2. The V segment lost 3 bases and the J segment 7 bases; nucleotides outside the gene matches: 8. There are 15 residues in the CDR3. Germline CDR1 reads SGHRS; CDR2 reads YFSETQ.